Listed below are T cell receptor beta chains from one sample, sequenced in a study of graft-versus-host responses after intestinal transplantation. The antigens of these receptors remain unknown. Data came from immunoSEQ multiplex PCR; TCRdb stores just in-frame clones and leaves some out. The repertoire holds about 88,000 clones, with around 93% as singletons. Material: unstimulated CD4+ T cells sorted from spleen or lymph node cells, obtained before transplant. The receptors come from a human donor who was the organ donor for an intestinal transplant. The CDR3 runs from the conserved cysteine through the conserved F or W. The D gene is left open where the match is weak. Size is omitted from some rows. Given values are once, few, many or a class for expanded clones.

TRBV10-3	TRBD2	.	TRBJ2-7	CAISPTASGSSYEQYF	TGTGCCATCAGCCCAACCGCTAGCGGGAGCTCCTACGAGCAGTACTTC
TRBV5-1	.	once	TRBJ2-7	CASSPPGAELGEQYF	TGCGCCAGCAGCCCCCCGGGAGCGGAACTTGGCGAGCAGTACTTC
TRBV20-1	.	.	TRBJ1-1	CSASRGLEAFF	TGCAGTGCTAGTAGAGGCCTTGAAGCTTTCTTT
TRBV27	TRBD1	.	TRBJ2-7	CASSSRSLIRDRGFERSYEQYF	TGTGCCAGCAGTTCCCGCTCCCTCATCCGGGACAGGGGGTTTGAAAGGTCCTACGAGCAGTACTTC
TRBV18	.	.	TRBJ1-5	CASSLGVPNSNQPQHF	TGTGCCAGCTCACTAGGGGTGCCAAATAGCAATCAGCCCCAGCATTTT
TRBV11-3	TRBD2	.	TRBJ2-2	CASSFVSGGTGELFF	TGTGCCAGCAGCTTCGTTAGCGGGGGCACCGGGGAGCTGTTTTTT
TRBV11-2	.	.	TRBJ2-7	CASSPGENFLRGQYF	TGTGCCAGCAGCCCCGGAGAAAACTTCCTAAGAGGGCAGTACTTC
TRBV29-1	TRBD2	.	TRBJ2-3	CSVGTRSTDTQYF	TGCAGCGTTGGGACTAGAAGCACAGATACGCAGTATTTT
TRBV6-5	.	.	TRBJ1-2	CASSYSVRGYGYTF	TGTGCCAGCAGTTACTCGGTCCGAGGTTATGGCTACACCTTC
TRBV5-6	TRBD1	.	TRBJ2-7	CASSWGQYAIRDEQYF	TGTGCCAGCAGCTGGGGACAGTATGCTATCCGCGACGAGCAGTACTTC
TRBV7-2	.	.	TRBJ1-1	CASSFAPVRTEAFF	TGTGCCAGCAGCTTTGCCCCGGTGAGAACTGAAGCTTTCTTT
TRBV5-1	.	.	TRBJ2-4	CASSLESGNIQYF	TGCGCCAGCAGCCTAGAGTCGGGTAACATTCAGTACTTC
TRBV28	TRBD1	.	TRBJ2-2	CASSLPGTGNTGELFF	TGTGCCAGCAGTCTACCCGGGACAGGGAACACCGGGGAGCTGTTTTTT
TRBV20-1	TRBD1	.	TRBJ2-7	CSGNYRGEQYF	TGCAGTGGGAACTACAGGGGCGAGCAGTACTTC
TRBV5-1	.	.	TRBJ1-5	CASSLGPQSNQPQHF	TGCGCCAGCAGCTTGGGGCCCCAAAGCAATCAGCCCCAGCATTTT
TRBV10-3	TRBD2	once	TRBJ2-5	CAISVRLAEETQYF	TGTGCCATCAGTGTCCGCCTAGCGGAAGAGACCCAGTACTTC
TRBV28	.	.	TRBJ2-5	CASSLSGGLLQETQYF	TGTGCCAGCAGTTTGTCAGGAGGACTCCTACAAGAGACCCAGTACTTC
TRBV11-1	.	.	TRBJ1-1	CASSLNRFGGRTEAFF	TGTGCCAGCAGCCTAAATCGGTTCGGGGGGAGGACTGAAGCTTTCTTT
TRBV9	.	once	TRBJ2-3	CASSVAYTQYF	TGTGCCAGCAGCGTAGCCTATACGCAGTATTTT
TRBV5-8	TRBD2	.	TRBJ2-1	CASSLRGEFF	TGTGCCAGCAGCTTACGGGGGGAGTTCTTC
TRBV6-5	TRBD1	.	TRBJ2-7	CASSYAGQAYEQYF	TGTGCCAGCAGTTATGCGGGACAGGCCTACGAGCAGTACTTC
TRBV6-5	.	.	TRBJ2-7	CASSYGETREQYF	TGTGCCAGCAGTTACGGAGAGACGAGGGAGCAGTACTTC
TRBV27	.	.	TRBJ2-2	CASSFLTGELFF	TGTGCCAGCAGTTTCCTCACCGGGGAGCTGTTTTTT
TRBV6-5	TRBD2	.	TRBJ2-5	CATRSSGGRETQYF	TGTGCCACCAGGTCTAGCGGGGGGCGAGAGACCCAGTACTTC
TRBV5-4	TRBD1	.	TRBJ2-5	CASSRQGVQETQYF	TGTGCCAGCAGCCGACAGGGGGTTCAAGAGACCCAGTACTTC
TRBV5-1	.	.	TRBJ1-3	CASSSTGFSGNTIYF	TGCGCCAGCAGCTCAACAGGGTTTTCTGGAAACACCATATATTTT
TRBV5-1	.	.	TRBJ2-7	CASSLEGGYEQYF	TGCGCCAGCAGCTTGGAGGGGGGGTACGAGCAGTACTTC
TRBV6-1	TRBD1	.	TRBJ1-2	CASGPGTANYGYTF	TGTGCCAGCGGACCCGGGACAGCTAACTATGGCTACACCTTC